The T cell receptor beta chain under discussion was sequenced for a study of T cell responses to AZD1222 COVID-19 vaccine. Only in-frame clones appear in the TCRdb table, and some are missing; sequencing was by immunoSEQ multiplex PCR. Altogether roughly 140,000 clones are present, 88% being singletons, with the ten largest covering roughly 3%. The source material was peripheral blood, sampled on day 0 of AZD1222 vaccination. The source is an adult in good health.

CDR3 residues: CASSIGRGQPYEQYF. DNA for the CDR3: TGTGCCAGCAGCATAGGACGGGGACAGCCCTACGAGCAGTACTTC. The rearrangement uses TRBV5-8 and TRBJ2-7, with TRBD1 identical over 7 bases. Germline V lookup: CDR1 SGHTS, CDR2 YDEGEE. This CDR3 contains 15 residues. The V gene end was trimmed by 4 bases and the J gene end by 2 bases; junction bases not matched to a gene: 9.